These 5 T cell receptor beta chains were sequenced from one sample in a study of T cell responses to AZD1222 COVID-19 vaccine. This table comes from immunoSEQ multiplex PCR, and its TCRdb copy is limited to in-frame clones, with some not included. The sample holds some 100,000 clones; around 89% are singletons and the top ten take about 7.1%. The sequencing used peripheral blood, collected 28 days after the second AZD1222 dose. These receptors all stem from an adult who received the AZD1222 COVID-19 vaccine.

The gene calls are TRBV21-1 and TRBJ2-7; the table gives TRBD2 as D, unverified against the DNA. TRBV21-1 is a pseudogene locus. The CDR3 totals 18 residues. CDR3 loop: CASSKRVGLAGGNYEQYF. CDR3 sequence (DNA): TGTGCCAGCAGCAAAAGGGTGGGGCTAGCGGGGGGCAACTACGAGCAGTACTTC.

This chain's CDR3 is CASSVGGEGEAFF. CDR3 bases: TGTGCCAGCAGCGTCGGGGGCGAGGGTGAAGCTTTCTTT. The rearrangement joins TRBV9 to TRBJ1-1, with D tentatively TRBD1 (6 bases). The CDR3 has 13 amino acids. Trimming left V 2 bases short and J 7 bases short, with 12 bases between. Germline loops: CDR1 SGDLS, CDR2 YYNGEE.

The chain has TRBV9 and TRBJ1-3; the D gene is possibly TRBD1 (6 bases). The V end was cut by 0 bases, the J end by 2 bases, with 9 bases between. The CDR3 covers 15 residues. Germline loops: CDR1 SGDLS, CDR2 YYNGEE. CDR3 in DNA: TGTGCCAGCAGCGTAGACCGGGGGCCTGGAAACACCATATATTTT. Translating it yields CASSVDRGPGNTIYF.

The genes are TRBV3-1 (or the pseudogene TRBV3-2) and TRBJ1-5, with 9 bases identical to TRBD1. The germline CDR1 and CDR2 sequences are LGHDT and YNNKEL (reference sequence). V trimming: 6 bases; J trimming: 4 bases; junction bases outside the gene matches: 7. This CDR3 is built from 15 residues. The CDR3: CASSFAGTGNQPQHF. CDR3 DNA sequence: TGTGCCAGCAGTTTTGCCGGGACAGGGAATCAGCCCCAGCATTTT.

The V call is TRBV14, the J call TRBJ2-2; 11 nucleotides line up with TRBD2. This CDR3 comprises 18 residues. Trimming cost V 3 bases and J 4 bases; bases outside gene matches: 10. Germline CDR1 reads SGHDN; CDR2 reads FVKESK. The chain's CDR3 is CASSHLAGGLLGTGELFF. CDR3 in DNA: TGTGCCAGCAGCCATCTAGCGGGAGGCCTTCTGGGCACCGGGGAGCTGTTTTTT.